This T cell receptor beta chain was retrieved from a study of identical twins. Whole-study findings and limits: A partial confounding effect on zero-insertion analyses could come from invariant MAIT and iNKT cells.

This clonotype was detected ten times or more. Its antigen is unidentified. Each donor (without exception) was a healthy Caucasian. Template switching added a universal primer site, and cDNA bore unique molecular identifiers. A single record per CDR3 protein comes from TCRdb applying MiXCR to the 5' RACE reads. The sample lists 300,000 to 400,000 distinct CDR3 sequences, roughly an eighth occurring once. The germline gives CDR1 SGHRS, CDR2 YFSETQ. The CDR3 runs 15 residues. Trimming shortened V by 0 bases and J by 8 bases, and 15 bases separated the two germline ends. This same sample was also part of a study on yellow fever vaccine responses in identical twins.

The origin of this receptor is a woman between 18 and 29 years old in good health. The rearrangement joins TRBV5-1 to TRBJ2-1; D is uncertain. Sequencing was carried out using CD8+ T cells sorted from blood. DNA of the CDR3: TGCGCCAGCAGCTTGGTAGGGCGCCGGTTCGATGAGCAGTTCTTC. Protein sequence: CASSLVGRRFDEQFF.